Below, 13 T cell receptor beta chains from the same sample are listed, as sequenced in a study of blood T cell repertoires in COVID-19. The protocol was immunoSEQ multiplex PCR, while the TCRdb copy is restricted to in-frame clones and leaves out a portion. The sample yields 300,000 to 450,000 clones, roughly 87% seen once. Sequencing input: PBMCs or T cells enriched from blood (not recorded which). The source is a woman younger than 45 who had recovered from COVID-19.

The gene calls are TRBV10-2 and TRBJ2-3; 11 nucleotides align to TRBD2. Germline values: CDR1 WSHSY, CDR2 SAAADI. This CDR3 is 17 amino acids long. The trim removed 1 base at V and 1 base at J, leaving 4 bases unmatched. This CDR3 reads CASSEFGTSGRTDTQYF. Here the CDR3 DNA reads TGCGCCAGCAGTGAGTTTGGGACTAGCGGTCGCACAGATACGCAGTATTTT.

As DNA, the CDR3 is TGTGCCAGCGCAATAATTGGGACGGGGGGAAGCACAGATACGCAGTATTTT. This codes for CASAIIGTGGSTDTQYF. The chain couples TRBV5-4 to TRBJ2-3; TRBD2 aligns across 7 bases. The CDR3 spans 17 residues. The V and J ends lost 7 bases and 0 bases, in that order; junction bases with no gene match: 14. Germline V CDR1 and CDR2: SGHNT, YYREEE (reference sequence).

This chain joins TRBV9 and TRBJ1-2, with a tentative D call TRBD1 (5 bases). Trimming removed 0 bases from V and 8 bases from J, with 20 bases in between. Germline assignment: CDR1 SGDLS and CDR2 YYNGEE. The CDR3 is 16 amino acids. Written as DNA, the CDR3 is TGTGCCAGCAGCGTAGTTAATTCCCAGGGCGCGGGGGGCTACACCTTC. Its protein product is CASSVVNSQGAGGYTF. The full variable domain, in which reference TRBV9 and TRBJ1-2 provide the parts outside the CDR3, is DSGVTQTPKHLITATGQRVTLRCSPRSGDLSVYWYQQSLDQGLQFLIQYYNGEERAKGNILERFSAQQFPDLHSELNLSSLELGDSALYFCASSVVNSQGAGGYTFGSGTRLTVV.

This chain uses TRBV14 with TRBJ1-2, with D unresolved. The CDR3 is made up of 15 amino acids. Germline V gene sequence: CDR1 SGHDN, CDR2 FVKESK. V was pared by 0 bases and J by 3 bases, with 11 bases between. CDR3 DNA sequence: TGTGCCAGCAGCCAAGATATCCTTGGCCACTATGGCTACACCTTC. It translates to CASSQDILGHYGYTF. The entire variable domain, with the rest obtained from reference TRBV14 and TRBJ1-2, is as follows: EAGVTQFPSHSVIEKGQTVTLRCDPISGHDNLYWYRRVMGKEIKFLLHFVKESKQDESGMPNNRFLAERTGGTYSTLKVQPAELEDSGVYFCASSQDILGHYGYTFGSGTRLTVV.

This clone was seen a few times. V usage is TRBV5-1 and J usage is TRBJ1-1; D unclear. The CDR3 is made up of 14 amino acids. The germline V gene encodes CDR1 SGHRS and CDR2 YFSETQ. V shed 3 bases and J shed 0 bases, with 9 bases lying between them. CDR3 DNA sequence: TGCGCCAGCAGCTCGCCGGGTATGAACACTGAAGCTTTCTTT. It encodes CASSSPGMNTEAFF.

The gene calls are TRBV28 and TRBJ1-1; 10 bases are a match to TRBD1. V trimming: 8 bases; J trimming: 3 bases; junction bases outside the gene matches: 3. Germline V gene data show CDR1 as MDHEN and CDR2 as SYDVKM. The CDR3 extends over 13 amino acids. The CDR3 region is CASGGTGDTEAFF. CDR3 nucleotides: TGTGCCAGCGGCGGGACAGGGGACACTGAAGCTTTCTTT. The complete variable domain, with remaining parts taken from reference TRBV28 and TRBJ1-1, reads DVKVTQSSRYLVKRTGEKVFLECVQDMDHENMFWYRQDPGLGLRLIYFSYDVKMKEKGDIPEGYSVSREKKERFSLILESASTNQTSMYLCASGGTGDTEAFFGQGTRLTVV.

This sequence joins TRBV7-9 and TRBJ2-7; 8 bases agree with TRBD1. V trimming: 7 bases; J trimming: 6 bases; junction bases outside the gene matches: 8. Germline V gives CDR1 SEHNR, CDR2 FQNEAQ (reference sequence). The CDR3 length is 13 residues. The CDR3 reads CASTIRQGREQYF. The CDR3 DNA follows: TGTGCCAGCACCATAAGACAGGGGCGCGAGCAGTACTTC.

For the CDR3, the DNA is TGTGCCAGCAGTCAGAGGGTATGGGGAGCAAACACCGGGGAGCTGTTTTTT. This codes for CASSQRVWGANTGELFF. V usage is TRBV27 and J usage is TRBJ2-2; TRBD2 is a possible D gene (5 bases). V lost 5 bases and J 2 bases, leaving 18 bases between the germline ends. There are 17 residues in the CDR3. Per germline, CDR1 MNHEY and CDR2 SMNVEV (reference sequence).

V and J are TRBV28 and TRBJ1-2; 9 nucleotides agree with TRBD1. Germline V lookup: CDR1 MDHEN, CDR2 SYDVKM. The ends lost 7 bases at V and 5 bases at J; junction bases unmatched: 17. The CDR3 spans 17 residues. The CDR3 spells CASNLMGTGGVSYGYTF. CDR3 DNA sequence: TGTGCCAGCAATCTTATGGGCACAGGGGGCGTAAGTTATGGCTACACCTTC.

This chain joins TRBV28 and TRBJ2-3, with a possible D match to TRBD1 (5 bases). Germline CDR1 MDHEN, CDR2 SYDVKM. Trimming shortened V by 9 bases and J by 5 bases, and 15 bases separated the two germline ends. The CDR3 totals 13 residues. The CDR3 DNA reads TGTGCCAGTTTGACCATAGGGGTAGATACGCAGTATTTT. The encoded protein is CASLTIGVDTQYF.

The V gene is TRBV27, the J gene TRBJ2-7, with 9 nucleotides matching TRBD1. The V segment lost 6 bases and the J segment 1 base; nucleotides outside the gene matches: 10. Per germline, CDR1 MNHEY and CDR2 SMNVEV (reference sequence). CDR3 size: 16 residues. CDR3 sequence reads: CASRWTGTGLSYEQYF. The CDR3, as DNA: TGTGCCAGCAGATGGACCGGGACAGGGTTATCCTACGAGCAGTACTTC.

The chain employs TRBV9 and TRBJ2-7; 9 bases are a match to TRBD2. The germline V gene encodes CDR1 SGDLS and CDR2 YYNGEE. The CDR3 consists of 14 residues. V was pared by 0 bases and J by 3 bases, with 1 base of the junction left unmatched. In DNA, the CDR3 is TGTGCCAGCAGCGTAGAACTAGCGGGCTACGAGCAGTACTTC. Its translation is CASSVELAGYEQYF.

This clone occurred once. The V gene is TRBV12-5, the J gene TRBJ2-2, with D possibly matching TRBD2 (6 bases). Trimming left V 6 bases short and J 7 bases short, with 18 bases between. Germline V gives CDR1 LGHNT, CDR2 FRNRAP. This CDR3 is 15 amino acids long. The CDR3: CASGQDEAGFGELFF. DNA for the CDR3: TGTGCTAGTGGCCAGGACGAGGCGGGGTTCGGGGAGCTGTTTTTT.